The 2 T cell receptor beta chains listed next were all sequenced from one sample in a study of human T cells and chemical hapten exposure. This sample's time point: pre-sensitization, week 0. Treatment meaning: therapeutic diphenylcyclopropenone sensitization with weekly scalp DPC. In TCRdb, the RACE reads were re-called with MiXCR into one record per CDR3 protein. The table shows about 300,000 distinct CDR3 sequences, with around 5.5% occurring only once. The sequenced sample was whole blood, obtained in connection with sensitization to the hapten diphenylcyclopropenone (DPC). The source is a woman younger than 35 with alopecia areata. Some clones in this sample may be carry-over from other donors' samples.

The chain joins TRBV6-5 to TRBJ2-7; the D is unclear. The CDR3 extends over 15 amino acids. Trimming cost V 2 bases and J 4 bases, with 15 bases left between them. CDR1 and CDR2 from the germline V gene are MNHEY and SVGAGI. The CDR3 DNA follows: TGTGCCAGCAGTTACAGCAGAAGAGGATTTTACGAGCAGTACTTC. Its protein product is CASSYSRRGFYEQYF.

Comment on this clonotype: A junction end diverges from the germline sequence, so it may reflect a read error. The chain recombines TRBV6-5 with TRBJ2-2; 8 positions agree with TRBD1. CDR1 and CDR2 from the germline V gene are MNHEY and SVGAGI. CDR3 length: 16 residues. In DNA, the CDR3 is TGTGCCAGCAGCTACTGGAGGCAGGGGGCCGCCGGGGAGCTGTTTTTT. Its translation: CASSYWRQGAAGELFF.